This T cell receptor beta chain was captured in a study of human T cells and chemical hapten exposure. Study details: Diphenylcyclopropenone, dosed weekly to the scalp, was given to patients throughout the roughly 25-week study. General study findings and limits: With patch test score, the counts of PT1 expanded TCRs showed a positive correlation.

MiXCR, run by TCRdb on the RACE reads, gives a single entry per CDR3 protein. The sample has more than 100,000 distinct CDR3 sequences, approximately 12% seen once. Documented time point: pre-sensitization, week 0. Treatment given: therapeutic diphenylcyclopropenone sensitization with weekly scalp DPC. Blood was collected ahead of every patch test applied. Whole blood, unfractionated, served as the material for total RNA extraction. A word on this clonotype: The antigen is not known.

The CDR3 length is 12 residues. Trimming cost V 6 bases and J 3 bases, with 8 bases left between them. This material consisted of whole blood, taken in connection with sensitization to the hapten diphenylcyclopropenone (DPC). The sequence was collected from a woman younger than 30 with alopecia areata. Some clones in this sample may be carry-over from other donors' samples. The chain carries TRBV12-3 or TRBV12-4 and TRBJ1-1, with no clear D. This chain's CDR3 is CASRGRDTEAFF. The CDR3, as DNA: TGTGCCAGCAGAGGACGGGACACTGAAGCTTTCTTT.